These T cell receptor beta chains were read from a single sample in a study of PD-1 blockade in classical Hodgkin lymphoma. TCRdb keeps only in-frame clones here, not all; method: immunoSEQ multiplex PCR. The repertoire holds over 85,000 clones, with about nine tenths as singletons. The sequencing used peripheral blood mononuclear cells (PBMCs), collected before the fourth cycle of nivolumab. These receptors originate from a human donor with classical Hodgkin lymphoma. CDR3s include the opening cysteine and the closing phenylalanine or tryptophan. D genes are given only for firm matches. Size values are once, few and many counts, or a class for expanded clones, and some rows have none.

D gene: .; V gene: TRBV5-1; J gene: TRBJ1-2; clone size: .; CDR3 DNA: TGCGCCAGCAGCGCCGTTGTAGGGGTTCTGTATGGCTACACCTTC; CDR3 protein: CASSAVVGVLYGYTF
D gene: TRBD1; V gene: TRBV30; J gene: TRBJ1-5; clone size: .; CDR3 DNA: TGTGCCTGGTCTCGGGGACAGCTGGTTTCAATAGGTGTTGACCGTTACAATCAGCCCCAGCATTTT; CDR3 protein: CAWSRGQLVSIGVDRYNQPQHF
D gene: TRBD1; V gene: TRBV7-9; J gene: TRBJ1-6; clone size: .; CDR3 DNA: TGTGCCAGCAGCCGATCAGGGGGCAGTTATAATTCACCCCTCCACTTT; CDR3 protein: CASSRSGGSYNSPLHF
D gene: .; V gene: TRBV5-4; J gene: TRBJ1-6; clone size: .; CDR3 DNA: TGTGCCAGCAGCTTGGATGGAGGGTGGAATTCACCCCTCCACTTT; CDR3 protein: CASSLDGGWNSPLHF
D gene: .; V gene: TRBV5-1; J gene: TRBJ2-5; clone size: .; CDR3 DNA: TGCGCCAGCACCGCCGGGACAGCCCGGGGGAAGGAGACCCAGTACTTC; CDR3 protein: CASTAGTARGKETQYF
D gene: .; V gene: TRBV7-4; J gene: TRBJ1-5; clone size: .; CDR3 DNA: TGTGCCAGCAGCTCAAAGGGGTCGGGCAATCAGCCCCAGCATTTT; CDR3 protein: CASSSKGSGNQPQHF
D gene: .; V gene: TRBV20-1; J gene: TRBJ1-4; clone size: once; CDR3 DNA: TGCGCTCAGGGGAGTTATGAAAAACTGTTTTTT; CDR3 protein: CAQGSYEKLFF
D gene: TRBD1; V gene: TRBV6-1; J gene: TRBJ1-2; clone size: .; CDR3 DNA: TGTGCCAGCAACCTCGACAGGGACAGCTATGGCTACACCTTC; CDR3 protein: CASNLDRDSYGYTF
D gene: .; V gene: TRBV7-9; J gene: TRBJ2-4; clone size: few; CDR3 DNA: TGTGCCAGCAGCTTAGCGTTCGGATACCTAGCCAAAAACATTCAGTACTTC; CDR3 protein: CASSLAFGYLAKNIQYF
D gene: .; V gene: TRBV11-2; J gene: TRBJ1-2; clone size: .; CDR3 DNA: TGTGCCAGCAGCTTAGAGGCAGGGTTGGTTGGCTACACCTTC; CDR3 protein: CASSLEAGLVGYTF
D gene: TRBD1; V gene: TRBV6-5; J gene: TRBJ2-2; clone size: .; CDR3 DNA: TGTGCCAGCAGGGGGGGACAGGGGCTCACCGGGGAGCTGTTTTTT; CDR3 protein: CASRGGQGLTGELFF
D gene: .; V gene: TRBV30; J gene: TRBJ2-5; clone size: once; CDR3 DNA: TGTGCCTGGGAGGGGCCGAGGCAAGAGACCCAGTACTTC; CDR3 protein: CAWEGPRQETQYF
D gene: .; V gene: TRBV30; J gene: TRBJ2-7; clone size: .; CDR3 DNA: TGTGCCTGGAGTGTAGGGATCCCCTACGAGCAGTACTTC; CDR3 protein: CAWSVGIPYEQYF
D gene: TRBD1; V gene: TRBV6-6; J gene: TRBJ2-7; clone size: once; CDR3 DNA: TGTGCCAGCAGTGACCAGACAGGGGTTCTCTACGAGCAGTACTTC; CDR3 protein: CASSDQTGVLYEQYF
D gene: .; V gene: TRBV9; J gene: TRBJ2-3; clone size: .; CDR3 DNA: TGTGCCAGCAGCGCCCAATCTAGCACAGATACGCAGTATTTT; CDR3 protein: CASSAQSSTDTQYF
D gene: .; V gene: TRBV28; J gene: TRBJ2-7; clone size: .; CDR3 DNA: TGTGCCAGCAGTTTACAGGGTCCAGCCTACGAGCAGTACTTC; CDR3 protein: CASSLQGPAYEQYF
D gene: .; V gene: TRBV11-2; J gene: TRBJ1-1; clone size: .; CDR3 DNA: TGTGCCAGCAGCTTACAGAACACTGAAGCTTTCTTT; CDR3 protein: CASSLQNTEAFF
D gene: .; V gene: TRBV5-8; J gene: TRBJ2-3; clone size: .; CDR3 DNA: TGTGCCAGCAGCTTTTGGGGGGCAGCGAGCACAGATACGCAGTATTTT; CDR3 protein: CASSFWGAASTDTQYF
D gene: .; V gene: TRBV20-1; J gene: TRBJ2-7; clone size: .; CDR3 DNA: TGCAGTGCTAGAGCAGGGCCCGAGCAGTACTTC; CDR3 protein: CSARAGPEQYF
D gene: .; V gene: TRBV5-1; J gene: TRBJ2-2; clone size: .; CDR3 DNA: TGCGCCAGCAGCTACACAGGGACGACCGGGGAGCTGTTTTTT; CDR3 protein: CASSYTGTTGELFF
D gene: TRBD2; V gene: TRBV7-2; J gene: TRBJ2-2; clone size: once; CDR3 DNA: TGTGCCAGCAGCCCGACTAGCGGGGGGGCGGCCGGGGAGCTGTTTTTT; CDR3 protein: CASSPTSGGAAGELFF
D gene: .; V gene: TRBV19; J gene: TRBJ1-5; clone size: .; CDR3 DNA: TGTGCCAGTAGTATAGTGGGGGCCGGGGGCAATCAGCCCCAGCATTTT; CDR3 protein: CASSIVGAGGNQPQHF
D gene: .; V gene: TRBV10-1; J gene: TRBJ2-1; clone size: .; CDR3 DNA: TGCGCCAGCAGAAAAGGTCAGGGCTCCTACAATGAGCAGTTCTTC; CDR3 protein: CASRKGQGSYNEQFF